The clone carrying this TCR beta chain was found many times. The CDR3 is made up of 12 amino acids. Germline V gene sequence: CDR1 SGHDT, CDR2 YYEEEE. Between the trimmed V and J ends, which lost 7 bases and 3 bases, there was a span of 8 bases. This entry is derived from a study of blood T cells in healthy people across ages. Then a second PCR, running about 6 to 11 cycles, was carried out with a sample-barcoded 5' primer and a J-beta primer mix. A template-switch adaptor with 12 random nucleotides tagged each cDNA molecule. A single record per CDR3 protein comes from TCRdb applying MiXCR to the 5' RACE reads. The sample has about 800,000 distinct CDR3 sequences, 55% to 75% seen once.

This chain uses TRBV5-6 with TRBJ2-1; D is undetermined. The source is a young man in good health. Sequences were obtained from blood. The DNA of the CDR3 is TGTGCCAGCGCCTTTAACTACAATGAGCAGTTCTTC. Translation: CASAFNYNEQFF.